This T cell receptor beta chain is drawn from a study of CD8 T cells in Susac syndrome. Study observations and caveats: An acknowledgment was made by the study that its TCR sequencing and HLA analysis involved relatively few individuals.

Reverse transcription of 0.5 to 1 ug RNA was performed with random hexamers. Multiplex PCR with immunoSEQ amplified the TCR beta CDR3 across 54 Vbeta and 13 Jbeta. TCRdb reprocessed the immunoSEQ multiplex PCR reads with MiXCR, giving one entry per CDR3 protein. The table shows fewer than 150,000 distinct CDR3 sequences, with about 95% occurring only once. On this clonotype itself: Antigen specificity is unknown.

High-throughput TCR beta sequencing covered peripheral CD8+ and CD4+ T cells. V was clipped by 4 bases and J by 7 bases; unmatched bases: 7. This CDR3 has 13 amino acids. The germline CDR1 and CDR2 sequences are KGHSH and LQKENI. This clonotype was obtained from a human donor in good health. The source material was CD4+ T cells from PBMCs. This rearrangement joins TRBV18 to TRBJ2-7; 7 nucleotides match TRBD2. In nucleotides, the CDR3 is TGTGCCAGCTCACGGTATGGGGGGGAAGAGCAGTACTTC. Translation gives CASSRYGGEEQYF.